The 2 T cell receptor beta chains presented below share a single source sample, sequenced in a study of spatial heterogeneity in lung cancer. Study observations and caveats: Mutation counts in tumors were tracked by counts of expanded intratumoral alpha and beta TCRs.

TCRdb itself ran the 5' RACE reads through MiXCR, one entry per CDR3 protein. The sample has fewer than 20,000 distinct CDR3 sequences; roughly 5.8% are singletons. The time point: sample taken at primary tumor resection. These receptors have no identified antigens. The sequencing used lung tumor tissue, collected at surgery. The receptors derive from a female donor with early-stage non-small cell lung cancer.

This clonotype was seen many times. With the library built for alpha chains, this beta chain is off target and its frequency is not meaningful. J is TRBJ2-1 and V is TRBV12-3 or TRBV12-4; 8 nucleotides agree with TRBD2. V was pared by 3 bases and J by 7 bases, with 5 bases of the junction left unmatched. CDR3 length: 14 amino acids. CDR3 region: CASSFQREMNEQFF. Written as DNA, the CDR3 is TGTGCCAGCAGTTTCCAGCGGGAGATGAATGAGCAGTTCTTC.

This clonotype has ten or more counts. In a library made to pick up alpha chains, this beta chain is a stray read with a size that means little. The chain uses TRBV28 and TRBJ1-2; no firm D call. V lost 5 bases and J lost 1, with 11 bases in between. This CDR3 region has 14 residues. CDR1 is MDHEN and CDR2 is SYDVKM in the germline V gene. CDR3 amino acids: CASSLGRINYGYTF. The CDR3 DNA is TGTGCCAGCAGTCTCGGACGGATTAACTATGGCTACACCTTC.